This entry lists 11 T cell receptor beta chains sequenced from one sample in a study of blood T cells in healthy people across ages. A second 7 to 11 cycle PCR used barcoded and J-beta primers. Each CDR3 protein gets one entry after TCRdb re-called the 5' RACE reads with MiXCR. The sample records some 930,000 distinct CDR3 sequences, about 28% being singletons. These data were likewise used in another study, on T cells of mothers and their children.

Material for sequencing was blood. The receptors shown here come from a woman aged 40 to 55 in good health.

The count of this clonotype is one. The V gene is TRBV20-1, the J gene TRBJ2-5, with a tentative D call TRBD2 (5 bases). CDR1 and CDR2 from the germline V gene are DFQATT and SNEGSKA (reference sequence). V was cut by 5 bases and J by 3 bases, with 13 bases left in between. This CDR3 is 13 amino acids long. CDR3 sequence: CSADDVGEETQYF. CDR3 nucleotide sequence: TGCAGTGCTGACGACGTCGGGGAAGAGACCCAGTACTTC.

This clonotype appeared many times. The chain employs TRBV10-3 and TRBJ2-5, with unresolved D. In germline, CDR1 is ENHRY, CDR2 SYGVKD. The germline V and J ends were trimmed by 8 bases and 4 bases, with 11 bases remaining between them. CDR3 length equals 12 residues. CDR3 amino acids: CAISQPAETQYF. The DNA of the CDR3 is TGTGCCATCTCCCAGCCAGCAGAGACCCAGTACTTC.

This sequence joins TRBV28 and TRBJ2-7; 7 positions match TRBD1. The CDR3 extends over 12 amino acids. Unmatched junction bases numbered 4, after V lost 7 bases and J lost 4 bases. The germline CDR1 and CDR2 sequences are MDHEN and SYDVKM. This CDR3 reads CASTDRRYEQYF. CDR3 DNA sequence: TGTGCCAGCACGGACAGGAGGTACGAGCAGTACTTC.

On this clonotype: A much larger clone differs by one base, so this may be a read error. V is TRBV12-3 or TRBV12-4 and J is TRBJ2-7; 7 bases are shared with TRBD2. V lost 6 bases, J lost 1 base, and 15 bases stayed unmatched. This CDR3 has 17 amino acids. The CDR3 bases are TGTGCCAGCAGGGGATTGCATGGCGGGGGTTATTCCTACGAGCAGTACTTC. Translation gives CASRGLHGGGYSYEQYF.

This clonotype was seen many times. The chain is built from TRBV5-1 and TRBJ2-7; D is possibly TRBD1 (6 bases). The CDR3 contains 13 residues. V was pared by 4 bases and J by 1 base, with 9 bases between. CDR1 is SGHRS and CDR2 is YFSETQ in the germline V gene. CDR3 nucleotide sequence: TGCGCCAGCAGCACCGGACAGTCCTACGAGCAGTACTTC. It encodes CASSTGQSYEQYF.

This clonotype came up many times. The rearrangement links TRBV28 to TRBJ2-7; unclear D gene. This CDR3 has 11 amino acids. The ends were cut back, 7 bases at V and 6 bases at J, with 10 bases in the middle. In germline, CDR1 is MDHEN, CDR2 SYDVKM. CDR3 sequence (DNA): TGTGCCAGCAAGGGTATGGGCGAGCAGTACTTC. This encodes CASKGMGEQYF.

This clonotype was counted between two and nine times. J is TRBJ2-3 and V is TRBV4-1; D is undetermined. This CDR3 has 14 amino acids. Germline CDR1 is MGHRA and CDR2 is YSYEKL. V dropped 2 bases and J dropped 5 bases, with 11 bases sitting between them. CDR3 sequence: CASSQSRPEDTQYF. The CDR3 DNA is TGCGCCAGCAGCCAATCCCGACCCGAAGATACGCAGTATTTT.

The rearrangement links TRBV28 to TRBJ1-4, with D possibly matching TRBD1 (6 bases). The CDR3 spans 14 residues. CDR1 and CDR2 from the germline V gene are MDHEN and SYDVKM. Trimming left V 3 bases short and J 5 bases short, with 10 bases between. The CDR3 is CASSFPGENEKLFF. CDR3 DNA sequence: TGTGCCAGCAGTTTCCCAGGGGAGAATGAAAAACTGTTTTTT.

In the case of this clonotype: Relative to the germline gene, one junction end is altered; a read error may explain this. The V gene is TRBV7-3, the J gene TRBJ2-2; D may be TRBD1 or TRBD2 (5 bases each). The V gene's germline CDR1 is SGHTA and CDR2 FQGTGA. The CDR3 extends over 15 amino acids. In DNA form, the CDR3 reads TGTGCCAGCTCCGGGGCAGGCCCGGAGTCCGGGGAGTTGTTTTTT. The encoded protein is CASSGAGPESGELFF.

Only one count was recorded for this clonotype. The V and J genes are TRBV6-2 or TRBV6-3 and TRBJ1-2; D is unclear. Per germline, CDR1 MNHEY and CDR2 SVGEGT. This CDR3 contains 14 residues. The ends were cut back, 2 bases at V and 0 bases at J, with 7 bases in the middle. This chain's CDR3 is CASSYDGANYGYTF. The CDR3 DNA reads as TGTGCCAGCAGTTACGATGGTGCTAACTATGGCTACACCTTC.

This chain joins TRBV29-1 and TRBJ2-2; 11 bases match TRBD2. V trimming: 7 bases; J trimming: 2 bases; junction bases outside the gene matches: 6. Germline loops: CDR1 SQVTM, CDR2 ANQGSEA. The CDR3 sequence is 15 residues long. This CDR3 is CSGRTSGGNTGELFF. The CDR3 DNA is TGCAGCGGACGTACTAGCGGGGGTAACACCGGGGAGCTGTTTTTT.